This T cell receptor beta chain was observed in a study of T cells in Graves' hyperthyroidism and ophthalmopathy. Researchers took RNA transcripts and amplified the TCR beta CDR3 regions from them. HTBI primers drove first-round RT-PCR of the TCR CDR3. TCRdb redid the calling of the multiplex PCR reads with MiXCR, one entry per CDR3 protein. The table shows roughly 100,000 distinct CDR3 sequences, with over 45% occurring only once. This clonotype was recorded at least ten times. This CDR3 has 19 residues. The trim removed 0 bases at V and 0 bases at J, leaving 9 bases unmatched. CDR1 is SGHTA, CDR2 FQGNSA, per germline. An absence of ophthalmopathy progression within 18 months meant stable Graves' hyperthyroidism. Participants, patients aged 18 to 65, had newly diagnosed hyperthyroidism with a duration under 2 months.

The chain uses TRBV7-2 and TRBJ2-3; 10 nucleotides line up with TRBD2. The sequence was obtained from a middle-aged man with Graves' hyperthyroidism. The source material was blood. CDR3: CASSLARKSGRASTDTQYF. The CDR3 nucleotides are TGTGCCAGCAGCTTAGCGCGAAAGAGCGGGAGGGCCAGCACAGATACGCAGTATTTT. The variable domain in full, with the rest retrieved from reference TRBV7-2 and TRBJ2-3, is GAGVSQSPSNKVTEKGKDVELRCDPISGHTALYWYRQSLGQGLEFLIYFQGNSAPDKSGLPSDRFSAERTGGSVSTLTIQRTQQEDSAVYLCASSLARKSGRASTDTQYFGPGTRLTVL.